The T cell receptor (beta chain) under discussion was sequenced for a study of OX40 agonist ivuxolimab in advanced cancers. At the level of the study: Aged roughly 23 to 90 with a mean of 60 years, they were more than 80% male. Whole-study findings and limits: Partial responders receiving 0.1-3.0 mg/kg showed among the lowest clonal expansion. The study found that CD8+ T cells averaged more expanded clones than CD4+.

CDR1 is MDHEN and CDR2 is SYDVKM in the germline V gene. The CDR3 length is 13 residues. Between the trimmed V and J ends, which lost 6 bases and 2 bases, there was a span of 9 bases. Profiled with immunoSEQ multiplex PCR; TCRdb holds only in-frame clones, not every one. The data contain over 60,000 clones, about 85% of them seen just once; the ten biggest clones take up 4%. Sampled blood was obtained at baseline, cycle 4 day 1, and cycle 7 day 1. As for this clone: What it binds is unknown.

Sequenced material: CD4+ or CD8+ T cells sorted from blood, taken in a trial of the OX40 agonist ivuxolimab. The source of this sequence is an adult with an advanced solid tumor such as melanoma, head and neck, liver or kidney cancer. The chain combines TRBV28 with TRBJ2-3, with a possible D match to TRBD1 (5 bases). DNA for the CDR3: TGTGCCAGCAGCCGCAGGGTCACAGATACGCAGTATTTT. Its protein is CASSRRVTDTQYF.